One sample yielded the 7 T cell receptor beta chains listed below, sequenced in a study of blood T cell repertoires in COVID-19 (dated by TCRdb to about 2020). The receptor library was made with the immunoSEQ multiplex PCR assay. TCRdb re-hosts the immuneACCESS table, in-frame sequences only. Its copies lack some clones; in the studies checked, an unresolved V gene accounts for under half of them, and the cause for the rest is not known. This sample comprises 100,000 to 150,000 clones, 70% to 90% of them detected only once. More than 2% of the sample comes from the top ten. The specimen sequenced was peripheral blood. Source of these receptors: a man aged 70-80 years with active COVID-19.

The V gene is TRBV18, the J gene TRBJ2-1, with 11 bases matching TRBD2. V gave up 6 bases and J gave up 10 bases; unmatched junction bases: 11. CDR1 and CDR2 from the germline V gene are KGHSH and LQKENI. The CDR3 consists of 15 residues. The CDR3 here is CASSLGLAEAQEQFF. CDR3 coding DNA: TGTGCCAGCTCCCTGGGACTAGCGGAGGCCCAGGAGCAGTTCTTC.

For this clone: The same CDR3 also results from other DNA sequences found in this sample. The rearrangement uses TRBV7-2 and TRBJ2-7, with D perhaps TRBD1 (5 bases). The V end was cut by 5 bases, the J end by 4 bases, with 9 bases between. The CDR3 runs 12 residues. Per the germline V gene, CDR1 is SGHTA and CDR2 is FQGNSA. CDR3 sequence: CASSPSGYEQYF. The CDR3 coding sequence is TGTGCCAGCAGCCCGTCAGGGTACGAGCAGTACTTC.

The CDR3 DNA reads as TGTGCCAGCAGTTTCGGTGGGCGGCTAGCTCAGCATTTT. This encodes CASSFGGRLAQHF. The rearrangement joins TRBV28 to TRBJ1-5, with D unresolved. Germline lookup yields CDR1 MDHEN and CDR2 SYDVKM. V dropped 3 bases and J dropped 13 bases, with 16 bases sitting between them. CDR3 length equals 13 residues. The variable domain in full, with the rest retrieved from reference TRBV28 and TRBJ1-5, is DVKVTQSSRYLVKRTGEKVFLECVQDMDHENMFWYRQDPGLGLRLIYFSYDVKMKEKGDIPEGYSVSREKKERFSLILESASTNQTSMYLCASSFGGRLAQHFGDGTRLSIL.

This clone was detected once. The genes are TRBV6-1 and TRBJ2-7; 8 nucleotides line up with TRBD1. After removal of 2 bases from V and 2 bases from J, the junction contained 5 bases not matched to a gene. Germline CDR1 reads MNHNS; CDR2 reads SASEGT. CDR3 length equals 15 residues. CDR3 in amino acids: CASSEFQGAPYEQYF. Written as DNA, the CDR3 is TGTGCCAGCAGTGAATTCCAGGGGGCTCCCTACGAGCAGTACTTC.

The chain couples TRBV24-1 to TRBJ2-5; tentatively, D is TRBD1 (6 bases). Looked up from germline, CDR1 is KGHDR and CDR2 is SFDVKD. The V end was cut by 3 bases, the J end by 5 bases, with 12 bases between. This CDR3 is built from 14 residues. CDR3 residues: CATSDIGQRETQYF. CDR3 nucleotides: TGTGCCACCAGTGATATAGGACAGAGGGAGACCCAGTACTTC.

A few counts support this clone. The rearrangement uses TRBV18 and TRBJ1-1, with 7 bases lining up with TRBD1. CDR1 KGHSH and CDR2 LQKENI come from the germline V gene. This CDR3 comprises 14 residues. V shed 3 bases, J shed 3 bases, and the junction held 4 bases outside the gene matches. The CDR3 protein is CASSPRQGDTEAFF. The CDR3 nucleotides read TGTGCCAGCTCACCGAGACAGGGTGACACTGAAGCTTTCTTT.

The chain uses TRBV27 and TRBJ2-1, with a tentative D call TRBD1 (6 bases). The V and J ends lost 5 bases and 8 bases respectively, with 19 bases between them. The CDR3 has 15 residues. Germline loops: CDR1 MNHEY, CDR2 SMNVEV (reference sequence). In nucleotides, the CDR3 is TGTGCCAGCAGTAAGTACAGGGTAAGCGGCGATGAGCAGTTCTTC. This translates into CASSKYRVSGDEQFF.